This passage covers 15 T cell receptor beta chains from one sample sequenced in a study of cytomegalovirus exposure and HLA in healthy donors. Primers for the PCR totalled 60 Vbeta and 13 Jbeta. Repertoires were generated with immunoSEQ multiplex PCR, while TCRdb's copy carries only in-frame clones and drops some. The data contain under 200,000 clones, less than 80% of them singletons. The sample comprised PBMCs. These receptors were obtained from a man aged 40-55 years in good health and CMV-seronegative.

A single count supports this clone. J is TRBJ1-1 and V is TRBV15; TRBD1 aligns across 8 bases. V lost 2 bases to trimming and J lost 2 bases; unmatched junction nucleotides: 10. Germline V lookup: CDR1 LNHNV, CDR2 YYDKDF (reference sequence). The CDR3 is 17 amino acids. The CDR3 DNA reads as TGTGCCACCAGCAGACGGACAGGGAGGGGGTTAAACACTGAAGCTTTCTTT. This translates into CATSRRTGRGLNTEAFF.

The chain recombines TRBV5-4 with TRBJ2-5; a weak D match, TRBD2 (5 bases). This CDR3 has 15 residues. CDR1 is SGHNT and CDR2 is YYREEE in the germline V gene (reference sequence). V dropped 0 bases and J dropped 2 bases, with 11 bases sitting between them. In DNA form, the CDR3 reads TGTGCCAGCAGCTTGGCCATATCGGGACAAGAGACCCAGTACTTC. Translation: CASSLAISGQETQYF. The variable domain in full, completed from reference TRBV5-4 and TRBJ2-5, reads ETGVTQSPTHLIKTRGQQVTLRCSSQSGHNTVSWYQQALGQGPQFIFQYYREEENGRGNFPPRFSGLQFPNYSSELNVNALELDDSALYLCASSLAISGQETQYFGPGTRLLVL.

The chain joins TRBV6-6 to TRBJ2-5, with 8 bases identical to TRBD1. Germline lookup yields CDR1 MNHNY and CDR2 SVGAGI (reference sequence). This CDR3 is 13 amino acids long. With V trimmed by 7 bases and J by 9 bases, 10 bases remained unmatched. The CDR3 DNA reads TGTGCCAGCACTAGACAGGGGTGGGATTCCCAGTACTTC. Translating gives CASTRQGWDSQYF.

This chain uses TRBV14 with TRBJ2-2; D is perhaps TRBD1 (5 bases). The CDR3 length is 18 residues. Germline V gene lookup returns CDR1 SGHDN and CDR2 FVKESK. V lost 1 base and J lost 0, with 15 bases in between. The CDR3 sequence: CASSQVSRGWANTGELFF. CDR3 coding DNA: TGTGCCAGCAGCCAAGTTTCTAGGGGATGGGCGAACACCGGGGAGCTGTTTTTT. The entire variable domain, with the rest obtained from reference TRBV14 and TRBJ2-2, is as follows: EAGVTQFPSHSVIEKGQTVTLRCDPISGHDNLYWYRRVMGKEIKFLLHFVKESKQDESGMPNNRFLAERTGGTYSTLKVQPAELEDSGVYFCASSQVSRGWANTGELFFGEGSRLTVL.

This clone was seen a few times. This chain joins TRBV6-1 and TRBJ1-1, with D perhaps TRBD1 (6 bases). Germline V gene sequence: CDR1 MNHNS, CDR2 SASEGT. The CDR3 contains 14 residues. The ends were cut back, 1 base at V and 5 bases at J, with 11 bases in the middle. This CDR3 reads CASSEGGTRTEAFF. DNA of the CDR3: TGTGCCAGCAGTGAAGGAGGGACAAGGACTGAAGCTTTCTTT.

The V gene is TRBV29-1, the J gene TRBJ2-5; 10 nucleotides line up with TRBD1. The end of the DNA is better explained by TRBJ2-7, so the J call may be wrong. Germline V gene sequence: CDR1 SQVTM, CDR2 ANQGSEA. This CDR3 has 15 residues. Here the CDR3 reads CSVRPGTGVTYEQYF. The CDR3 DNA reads TGCAGCGTACGCCCTGGGACAGGGGTAACCTACGAGCAGTACTTC.

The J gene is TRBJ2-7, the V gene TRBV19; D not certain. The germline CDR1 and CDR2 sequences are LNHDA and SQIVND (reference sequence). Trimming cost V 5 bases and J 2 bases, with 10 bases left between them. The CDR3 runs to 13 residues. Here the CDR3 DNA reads TGTGCCAGTAGTTGGGCCGAGACCTACGAGCAGTACTTC. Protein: CASSWAETYEQYF.

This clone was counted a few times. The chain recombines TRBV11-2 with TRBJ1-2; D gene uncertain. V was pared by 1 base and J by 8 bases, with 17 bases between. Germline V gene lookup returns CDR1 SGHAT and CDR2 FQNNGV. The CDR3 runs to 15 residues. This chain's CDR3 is CASSLVRIELSGYTF. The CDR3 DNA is TGTGCCAGCAGCTTAGTGCGGATAGAGTTGAGCGGCTACACCTTC.

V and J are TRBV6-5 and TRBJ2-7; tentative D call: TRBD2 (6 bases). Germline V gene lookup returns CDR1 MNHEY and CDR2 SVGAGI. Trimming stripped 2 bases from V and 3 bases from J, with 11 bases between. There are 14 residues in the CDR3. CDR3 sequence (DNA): TGTGCCAGCAGTTACCGGCCGGGACTCTACGAGCAGTACTTC. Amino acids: CASSYRPGLYEQYF.

The CDR3 loop reads CASRGTSGSYNEQFF. CDR3 sequence (DNA): TGTGCCAGCAGGGGGACTAGCGGGAGCTACAATGAGCAGTTCTTC. The chain links TRBV2 to TRBJ2-1; 14 bases map to TRBD2. The CDR3 covers 15 residues. V lost 6 bases, J lost 3 bases, and 1 base stayed unmatched. From germline, CDR1 is SNHLY and CDR2 FYNNEI.

CDR3 bases: TGTGCCAGCAGTCCCGGGACAGCATATCAGCCCCAGCATTTT. Its translation is CASSPGTAYQPQHF. The chain has TRBV28 and TRBJ1-5; the match to TRBD1 covers 7 bases. Germline V CDR1 and CDR2: MDHEN, SYDVKM. The CDR3 extends over 14 amino acids. V shed 5 bases and J 5 bases; nucleotides not matched to a gene: 6.

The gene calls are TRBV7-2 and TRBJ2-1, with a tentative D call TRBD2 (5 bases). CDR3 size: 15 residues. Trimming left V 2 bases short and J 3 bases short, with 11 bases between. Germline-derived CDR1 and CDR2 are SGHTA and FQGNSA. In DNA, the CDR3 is TGTGCCAGCAGCTTACGAGGGAGTCTCTACAATGAGCAGTTCTTC. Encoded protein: CASSLRGSLYNEQFF. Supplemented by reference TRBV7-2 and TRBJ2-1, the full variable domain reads GAGVSQSPSNKVTEKGKDVELRCDPISGHTALYWYRQSLGQGLEFLIYFQGNSAPDKSGLPSDRFSAERTGGSVSTLTIQRTQQEDSAVYLCASSLRGSLYNEQFFGPGTRLTVL.

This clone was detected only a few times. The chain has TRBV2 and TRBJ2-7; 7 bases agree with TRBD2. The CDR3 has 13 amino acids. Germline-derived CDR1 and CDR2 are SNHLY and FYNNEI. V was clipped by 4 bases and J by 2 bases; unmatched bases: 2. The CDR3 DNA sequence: TGTGCCAGCAGTGCACTAGCGACCTACGAGCAGTACTTC. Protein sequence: CASSALATYEQYF.

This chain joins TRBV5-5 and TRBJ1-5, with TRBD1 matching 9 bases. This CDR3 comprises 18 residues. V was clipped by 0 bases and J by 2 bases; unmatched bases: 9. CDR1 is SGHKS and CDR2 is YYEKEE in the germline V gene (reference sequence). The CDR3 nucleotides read TGTGCCAGCAGCTTGGGGGGACAGGGATGGTTTGGCAATCAGCCCCAGCATTTT. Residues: CASSLGGQGWFGNQPQHF.

The CDR3 DNA is TGTGCCAGCAGCCAAGATGTTCCTAGCGGGCCTAGCTCCTACAATGAGCAGTTCTTC. It yields the protein CASSQDVPSGPSSYNEQFF. The chain uses TRBV14 and TRBJ2-1, with 8 bases aligning to TRBD2. Germline V gives CDR1 SGHDN, CDR2 FVKESK. The V gene end was trimmed by 0 bases and the J gene end by 0 bases; junction bases not matched to a gene: 10. The CDR3 length is 19 residues.